Listed below are T cell receptor beta chains from one sample, sequenced in a study of blood T cell repertoires in COVID-19. This table comes from immunoSEQ multiplex PCR, and its TCRdb copy is limited to in-frame clones, with some not included. Counted here are some 130,000 clones, roughly 80% occurring once; the ten biggest clones make up 2.4%. Sequenced: PBMCs or T cells enriched from blood (not recorded which). The receptors here all came from a man in his forties with acute COVID-19. Both conserved end residues are part of each CDR3. A D gene is named only where the DNA matches it firmly. Only some rows state a clone size, as once, few, many or a class for expanded clones.

clone size: -; D gene: TRBD2; CDR3 length: 13; J gene: TRBJ2-3; V gene: TRBV29-1; CDR3 protein: CSVTGLAGDTQYF; CDR3 DNA: TGCAGCGTCACGGGACTAGCAGGCGATACGCAGTATTTT
clone size: -; D gene: -; CDR3 length: 17; J gene: TRBJ1-1; V gene: TRBV18; CDR3 protein: CASSPRPTTELNTEAFF; CDR3 DNA: TGTGCCAGCTCACCACGGCCGACAACAGAATTGAACACTGAAGCTTTCTTT
clone size: few; D gene: TRBD1; CDR3 length: 15; J gene: TRBJ2-5; V gene: TRBV7-9; CDR3 protein: CASSRWTGGRETQYF; CDR3 DNA: TGTGCCAGCAGCCGATGGACAGGGGGCAGAGAGACCCAGTACTTC
clone size: -; D gene: TRBD2; CDR3 length: 11; J gene: TRBJ2-7; V gene: TRBV5-5; CDR3 protein: CASSSGGAEYF; CDR3 DNA: TGTGCCAGCAGCTCCGGGGGGGCGGAGTACTTC
clone size: -; D gene: TRBD2; CDR3 length: 15; J gene: TRBJ2-1; V gene: TRBV7-2; CDR3 protein: CASSLGPGLATEQFF; CDR3 DNA: TGTGCCAGCAGCTTGGGCCCGGGACTAGCGACTGAGCAGTTCTTC
clone size: -; D gene: TRBD1; CDR3 length: 16; J gene: TRBJ2-7; V gene: TRBV7-2; CDR3 protein: CASSFPGTGTSYEQYF; CDR3 DNA: TGTGCCAGCAGCTTCCCTGGGACAGGGACCTCTTACGAGCAGTACTTC
clone size: -; D gene: -; CDR3 length: 14; J gene: TRBJ1-2; V gene: TRBV7-8; CDR3 protein: CASSLDSSNYGYTF; CDR3 DNA: TGTGCCAGCAGCTTAGACAGTTCTAACTATGGCTACACCTTC
clone size: -; D gene: -; CDR3 length: 13; J gene: TRBJ2-7; V gene: TRBV7-9; CDR3 protein: CASSHGGAYEQYF; CDR3 DNA: TGTGCCAGCAGCCACGGGGGTGCCTACGAGCAGTACTTC
clone size: -; D gene: -; CDR3 length: 13; J gene: TRBJ2-5; V gene: TRBV7-9; CDR3 protein: CASSLLGEATQYF; CDR3 DNA: TGTGCCAGCAGCTTACTCGGGGAGGCGACCCAGTACTTC
clone size: -; D gene: -; CDR3 length: 12; J gene: TRBJ1-2; V gene: TRBV10-3; CDR3 protein: CAISTENYGYTF; CDR3 DNA: TGTGCCATCAGTACCGAGAACTATGGCTACACCTTC
clone size: few; D gene: TRBD1; CDR3 length: 13; J gene: TRBJ1-2; V gene: TRBV7-9; CDR3 protein: CASSGQDDYGYTF; CDR3 DNA: TGTGCCAGCAGCGGACAGGACGACTATGGCTACACCTTC
clone size: -; D gene: -; CDR3 length: 14; J gene: TRBJ1-6; V gene: TRBV5-1; CDR3 protein: CASSRGGRDSPLHF; CDR3 DNA: TGCGCCAGCAGCCGAGGGGGTCGTGATTCACCCCTCCACTTT
clone size: -; D gene: -; CDR3 length: 13; J gene: TRBJ1-6; V gene: TRBV30; CDR3 protein: CAWRGAGNSPLHF; CDR3 DNA: TGTGCCTGGAGGGGGGCGGGTAATTCACCCCTCCACTTT
clone size: once; D gene: TRBD1; CDR3 length: 16; J gene: TRBJ1-2; V gene: TRBV6-5; CDR3 protein: CASSYRTGGANDGYTF; CDR3 DNA: TGTGCCAGCAGTTACCGCACAGGGGGCGCGAACGATGGCTACACCTTC
clone size: -; D gene: TRBD1; CDR3 length: 15; J gene: TRBJ2-7; V gene: TRBV6-4; CDR3 protein: CASSREGTGDYEQYF; CDR3 DNA: TGTGCCAGCAGCCGTGAAGGGACAGGGGATTACGAGCAGTACTTC
clone size: -; D gene: TRBD1; CDR3 length: 15; J gene: TRBJ1-5; V gene: TRBV5-6; CDR3 protein: CASSLYQGVEQPQHF; CDR3 DNA: TGTGCCAGCAGCTTGTATCAGGGGGTCGAGCAGCCCCAGCATTTT
clone size: few; D gene: -; CDR3 length: 13; J gene: TRBJ1-6; V gene: TRBV5-1; CDR3 protein: CASNRGDNSPLHF; CDR3 DNA: TGCGCCAGCAATCGGGGAGATAATTCACCCCTCCACTTT
clone size: -; D gene: TRBD2; CDR3 length: 14; J gene: TRBJ2-1; V gene: TRBV7-2; CDR3 protein: CASSLTGGPYEQFF; CDR3 DNA: TGTGCCAGCAGCTTAACGGGAGGTCCGTATGAGCAGTTCTTC
clone size: -; D gene: TRBD2; CDR3 length: 16; J gene: TRBJ2-5; V gene: TRBV19; CDR3 protein: CASSNKGAGSGETQYF; CDR3 DNA: TGTGCCAGTAGTAATAAAGGAGCGGGGTCCGGAGAGACCCAGTACTTC
clone size: once; D gene: TRBD2; CDR3 length: 14; J gene: TRBJ2-7; V gene: TRBV7-2; CDR3 protein: CASSSGLVSDEQYF; CDR3 DNA: TGTGCCAGCAGCTCCGGACTAGTAAGCGACGAGCAGTACTTC
clone size: -; D gene: -; CDR3 length: 19; J gene: TRBJ2-6; V gene: TRBV4-2; CDR3 protein: CASSFRALATFSGANVLTF; CDR3 DNA: TGTGCCAGCAGCTTCCGGGCGCTAGCGACCTTCTCTGGGGCCAACGTCCTGACTTTC
clone size: few; D gene: -; CDR3 length: 15; J gene: TRBJ1-4; V gene: TRBV6-5; CDR3 protein: CASSYSKGGNEKLFF; CDR3 DNA: TGTGCCAGCAGTTACTCGAAGGGGGGGAATGAAAAACTGTTTTTT
clone size: few; D gene: TRBD1; CDR3 length: 15; J gene: TRBJ1-2; V gene: TRBV5-4; CDR3 protein: CASSQGDRVAYGYTF; CDR3 DNA: TGTGCCAGCAGCCAGGGGGACAGGGTAGCCTATGGCTACACCTTC
clone size: -; D gene: TRBD1; CDR3 length: 17; J gene: TRBJ2-2; V gene: TRBV2; CDR3 protein: CASSEYSSRGRTGELFF; CDR3 DNA: TGTGCCAGCAGTGAATATAGTTCCAGGGGGCGCACCGGGGAGCTGTTTTTT
clone size: -; D gene: -; CDR3 length: 11; J gene: TRBJ2-5; V gene: TRBV5-6; CDR3 protein: CASSLRETQYF; CDR3 DNA: TGTGCCAGCAGCTTGCGGGAGACCCAGTACTTC
clone size: once; D gene: -; CDR3 length: 14; J gene: TRBJ1-4; V gene: TRBV10-3; CDR3 protein: CAISESGQAEKLFF; CDR3 DNA: TGTGCCATCAGTGAGTCGGGGCAGGCTGAAAAACTGTTTTTT
clone size: -; D gene: TRBD1; CDR3 length: 18; J gene: TRBJ2-2; V gene: TRBV25-1; CDR3 protein: CASSEYFWDRSRVGELFF; CDR3 DNA: TGTGCCAGCAGTGAATATTTCTGGGACAGGAGCCGAGTCGGGGAGCTGTTTTTT
clone size: -; D gene: -; CDR3 length: 16; J gene: TRBJ2-4; V gene: TRBV11-2; CDR3 protein: CASSSWGLSAKNIQYF; CDR3 DNA: TGTGCCAGCAGCTCCTGGGGCCTTTCAGCCAAAAACATTCAGTACTTC
clone size: -; D gene: -; CDR3 length: 13; J gene: TRBJ1-5; V gene: TRBV30; CDR3 protein: CAWSPADNQPQHF; CDR3 DNA: TGTGCCTGGAGCCCGGCGGACAATCAGCCCCAGCATTTT
clone size: -; D gene: -; CDR3 length: 14; J gene: TRBJ1-4; V gene: TRBV5-1; CDR3 protein: CASSFEGGNEKLFF; CDR3 DNA: TGCGCCAGCAGCTTTGAAGGGGGAAATGAAAAACTGTTTTTT
clone size: -; D gene: -; CDR3 length: 12; J gene: TRBJ2-6; V gene: TRBV6-5; CDR3 protein: CASNGGANVLTF; CDR3 DNA: TGTGCCAGCAACGGGGGGGCCAACGTCCTGACTTTC
clone size: -; D gene: TRBD1; CDR3 length: 15; J gene: TRBJ1-6; V gene: TRBV7-9; CDR3 protein: CASSSPDRANSPLHF; CDR3 DNA: TGTGCCAGCAGCTCCCCGGACAGGGCGAATTCACCCCTCCACTTT
clone size: -; D gene: -; CDR3 length: 15; J gene: TRBJ1-5; V gene: TRBV3-1/TRBV3-2; CDR3 protein: CASSQDRDSNQPQHF; CDR3 DNA: TGTGCCAGCAGCCAAGACAGGGATAGCAATCAGCCCCAGCATTTT